The 32 T cell receptor beta chains below were found in one sample sequenced in a study of PD-1 blockade in classical Hodgkin lymphoma (dated by TCRdb to about 2020). The library came from the immunoSEQ multiplex PCR assay. TCRdb retrieved this table from immuneACCESS and kept in-frame rearrangements only. Not all clones are present; in checked studies, unresolved V genes account for under half, and no reason is known for the remainder. Within this sample are fewer than 75,000 clones, with about 88% of them counted one time only. Around 5% of the sample belongs to the ten largest clones. The sample's time point label, decoded: cycle 2 day 1 (C2D1) of nivolumab. All trial patients had relapsed after autologous stem cell transplantation, with cohorts A, B and C differing in prior brentuximab vedotin exposure. The sequencing here drew on peripheral blood mononuclear cells (PBMCs), taken before the second cycle of nivolumab. The receptors come from a human donor with classical Hodgkin lymphoma.

The chain has TRBV7-9 and TRBJ2-7; D gene uncertain. The CDR3 has 13 residues. Germline V lookup: CDR1 SEHNR, CDR2 FQNEAQ (reference sequence). Trimming shortened V by 5 bases and J by 3 bases, and 11 bases separated the two germline ends. DNA for the CDR3: TGTGCCAGCAGCCAGACGCAGTTCTACGAGCAGTACTTC. Encoded protein: CASSQTQFYEQYF.

The chain is built from TRBV10-1 and TRBJ2-1; 8 bases align to TRBD2. The CDR3 is 15 amino acids. The V gene's germline CDR1 is WNHNN and CDR2 SYGVQD (reference sequence). The junction had 6 bases not matched to a gene; V was cut back by 0 bases and J by 8 bases. The CDR3 reads CASSESRTSSYEQFF. The CDR3, as DNA: TGCGCCAGCAGTGAGTCCCGGACTAGCAGTTATGAGCAGTTCTTC.

J is TRBJ1-6 and V is TRBV27, with D possibly matching TRBD1 (6 bases). V was shortened by 8 bases and J by 8 bases, with 16 bases between the two germline ends. The CDR3 is 14 residues long. CDR1 is MNHEY, CDR2 SMNVEV, per germline (reference sequence). The CDR3 loop reads CASGQQGIDSPLHF. In DNA form, the CDR3 reads TGTGCCAGCGGCCAACAGGGAATCGATTCACCCCTCCACTTT.

This clone has only one observation. The chain couples TRBV6-1 to TRBJ2-1; D not resolved. CDR3 length: 16 amino acids. The germline gives CDR1 MNHNS, CDR2 SASEGT. Trimming removed 4 bases from V and 1 base from J, with 14 bases in between. CDR3 loop: CASSGYDGYSYNEQFF. The CDR3 nucleotides read TGTGCCAGCAGTGGGTACGACGGCTATTCCTACAATGAGCAGTTCTTC.

This chain uses TRBV5-1 with TRBJ2-3; 9 nucleotides line up with TRBD2. This CDR3 spans 14 amino acids. In germline, CDR1 is SGHRS, CDR2 YFSETQ. Trimming cost V 6 bases and J 1 base; bases outside gene matches: 3. Written as DNA, the CDR3 is TGCGCCAGCACGGGACTAGCCGGCACAGATACGCAGTATTTT. Translating gives CASTGLAGTDTQYF.

This sequence joins TRBV5-1 and TRBJ2-1, with 11 positions matching TRBD2. V lost 1 base, J lost 4 bases, and 1 base stayed unmatched. The length of the CDR3 is 15 residues. Per germline, CDR1 SGHRS and CDR2 YFSETQ. CDR3 sequence reads: CASSLPSGGYNEQFF. In nucleotides, the CDR3 is TGCGCCAGCAGCTTGCCTAGCGGGGGGTACAATGAGCAGTTCTTC.

CDR3 region: CASSSGSSGNTIYF. CDR3 coding DNA: TGCGCCAGCAGCTCGGGGAGCTCTGGAAACACCATATATTTT. V is TRBV5-1 and J is TRBJ1-3; D uncertain. This CDR3 is 14 amino acids long. The ends were cut back, 3 bases at V and 0 bases at J, with 7 bases in the middle. Germline lookup yields CDR1 SGHRS and CDR2 YFSETQ. The full variable domain, its missing parts supplied by reference TRBV5-1 and TRBJ1-3, is KAGVTQTPRYLIKTRGQQVTLSCSPISGHRSVSWYQQTPGQGLQFLFEYFSETQRNKGNFPGRFSGRQFSNSRSEMNVSTLELGDSALYLCASSSGSSGNTIYFGEGSWLTVV.

In regard to this clone: The junction and the germline gene differ at one end; a read error may be behind it. The V call is TRBV4-2, the J call TRBJ2-7; TRBD1 matches 8 bases. Germline V gives CDR1 LGHNA, CDR2 YNFKEQ. There are 16 residues in the CDR3. The CDR3 nucleotides are TGTGCCAGCAGCCAAATCCCTGGACAGGGCTCCCACGAGCAGTACTTC. Its translation: CASSQIPGQGSHEQYF.

The chain employs TRBV30 and TRBJ1-4; TRBD1 agrees at 9 bases. Germline V lookup: CDR1 GTSNPN, CDR2 SVGIG (reference sequence). This CDR3 contains 14 residues. With V trimmed by 2 bases and J by 8 bases, 6 bases remained unmatched. CDR3 sequence reads: CAWSPQGAREKLFF. The CDR3 nucleotides read TGTGCCTGGAGTCCACAGGGGGCTAGGGAAAAACTGTTTTTT. Full variable domain (outside the CDR3, taken from reference TRBV30 and TRBJ1-4): SQTIHQWPATLVQPVGSPLSLECTVEGTSNPNLYWYRQAAGRGLQLLFYSVGIGQISSEVPQNLSASRPQDRQFILSSKKLLLSDSGFYLCAWSPQGAREKLFFGSGTQLSVL.

This clone was recorded once. The genes are TRBV7-8 and TRBJ2-1, with 9 bases aligning to TRBD1. Trimming removed 0 bases from V and 12 bases from J; junction bases left unmatched: 6. The CDR3 covers 14 residues. Germline CDR1 and CDR2: SGHVS and FQNEAQ. DNA of the CDR3: TGTGCCAGCAGCTTAGCGGGAGGGGACAGGGTGCAGTTCTTC. Translating gives CASSLAGGDRVQFF.

The chain joins TRBV5-1 to TRBJ2-2, with 8 bases identical to TRBD1. Trimming at V came to 1 base and at J to 0 bases, leaving 8 bases not matched to a gene. Germline CDR1 is SGHRS and CDR2 is YFSETQ. The CDR3 runs 18 residues. CDR3 sequence (DNA): TGCGCCAGCAGCTTGTCGAGGACAGGGACAACGAACACCGGGGAGCTGTTTTTT. This encodes CASSLSRTGTTNTGELFF. The full variable domain, completed using reference TRBV5-1 and TRBJ2-2, is KAGVTQTPRYLIKTRGQQVTLSCSPISGHRSVSWYQQTPGQGLQFLFEYFSETQRNKGNFPGRFSGRQFSNSRSEMNVSTLELGDSALYLCASSLSRTGTTNTGELFFGEGSRLTVL.

For the CDR3, the DNA is TGCGCCAGCAGCTTGATGGGGTACAATGAGCAGTTCTTC. Amino acids: CASSLMGYNEQFF. The V call is TRBV5-1, the J call TRBJ2-1; no reliable D call. The CDR3 spans 13 residues. CDR1 is SGHRS, CDR2 YFSETQ, per germline. Trimming cost V 1 base and J 4 bases, with 6 bases left between them.

This clone was seen just once. The chain employs TRBV5-1 and TRBJ1-1, with D possibly TRBD1 on 5 matching bases. The CDR3 consists of 16 residues. The germline gives CDR1 SGHRS, CDR2 YFSETQ. V gave up 4 bases and J gave up 4 bases, with 20 bases separating them. This chain's CDR3 is CASSVDGPPGATEAFF. The CDR3 nucleotides read TGCGCCAGCAGCGTAGACGGGCCCCCTGGGGCCACTGAAGCTTTCTTT.

The chain employs TRBV6-5 and TRBJ1-3, with a tentative D call TRBD1 (5 bases). With 6 bases removed from V and 4 bases from J, the gap between germline ends came to 16 bases. There are 15 residues in the CDR3. Germline lookup yields CDR1 MNHEY and CDR2 SVGAGI. CDR3 residues: CASSSSGLGGNTIYF. Here the CDR3 DNA reads TGTGCCAGCAGCTCTTCAGGGTTGGGCGGAAACACCATATATTTT.

The chain links TRBV29-1 to TRBJ2-7; D unclear. Trimming removed 5 bases at V and 3 bases at J, with 14 bases between. Germline V lookup: CDR1 SQVTM, CDR2 ANQGSEA. This CDR3 comprises 13 residues. The CDR3: CSVILGSHYEQYF. The CDR3, as DNA: TGCAGCGTTATCCTGGGGTCACACTACGAGCAGTACTTC.

This clone was seen a few times. The CDR3 DNA follows: TGTGCCAGCAGCTTATTGGGGCAATCGAACACTGAAGCTTTCTTT. Amino acid sequence: CASSLLGQSNTEAFF. The chain joins TRBV7-9 to TRBJ1-1, with D possibly being TRBD1 (5 bases). The CDR3 has 15 amino acids. Germline loops: CDR1 SEHNR, CDR2 FQNEAQ (reference sequence). Trimming pared 2 bases from V and 1 base from J, leaving 11 bases between.

The J gene is TRBJ2-1, the V gene TRBV5-1, with TRBD1 matching 12 bases. With V trimmed by 7 bases and J by 11 bases, 13 bases remained unmatched. CDR3 length: 15 amino acids. Per the germline V gene, CDR1 is SGHRS and CDR2 is YFSETQ. The CDR3: CASSPTGTGGAQQFF. In nucleotides, the CDR3 is TGCGCCAGCTCCCCTACCGGGACAGGGGGCGCCCAGCAGTTCTTC.

This chain links TRBV7-9 with TRBJ1-2; TRBD1 might be the D (6 bases). From germline, CDR1 is SEHNR and CDR2 FQNEAQ (reference sequence). Deletions cut 5 bases from V and 6 bases from J, with 16 bases between. The CDR3 totals 14 residues. The CDR3 bases are TGTGCCAGCAGCCCCCTGAGGGGGGCCGATGGCTACACCTTC. Translating gives CASSPLRGADGYTF. Drawing the rest from reference TRBV7-9 and TRBJ1-2, the complete variable domain is DTGVSQNPRHKITKRGQNVTFRCDPISEHNRLYWYRQTLGQGPEFLTYFQNEAQLEKSRLLSDRFSAERPKGSFSTLEIQRTEQGDSAMYLCASSPLRGADGYTFGSGTRLTVV.

V usage is TRBV6-6 and J usage is TRBJ2-3; maybe TRBD2 (5 bases). Germline V gene data show CDR1 as MNHNY and CDR2 as SVGAGI (reference sequence). CDR3 length: 14 residues. The V and J ends lost 8 bases and 1 base respectively, with 13 bases between them. The CDR3 is CASAGSAGTDTQYF. The CDR3, as DNA: TGTGCCAGCGCTGGGAGTGCGGGCACAGATACGCAGTATTTT.

The chain is built from TRBV5-1 and TRBJ1-5; the match to TRBD1 covers 9 bases. The V gene's germline CDR1 is SGHRS and CDR2 YFSETQ. The CDR3 is 15 amino acids. After removal of 4 bases from V and 6 bases from J, the junction contained 8 bases not matched to a gene. The CDR3 bases are TGCGCCAGCAGCCCTACAGGGGGCTTAGGTCAGCCCCAGCATTTT. Translated: CASSPTGGLGQPQHF.

The chain links TRBV7-2 to TRBJ2-3; no reliable D call. The V end was cut by 2 bases, the J end by 6 bases, with 3 bases between. CDR1 SGHTA and CDR2 FQGNSA come from the germline V gene. The CDR3 totals 11 residues. The CDR3 bases are TGTGCCAGCAGCTTAAGGGATACGCAGTATTTT. It is translated as CASSLRDTQYF.

This clone was seen a few times. The chain couples TRBV2 to TRBJ1-1; D is ambiguous. This CDR3 is 16 amino acids long. The V end lost 2 bases, the J end lost 8 bases, and 21 bases lay between the germline ends. Germline lookup yields CDR1 SNHLY and CDR2 FYNNEI. CDR3 DNA: TGTGCCAGCAGTGAACGGCATCGTTCGGCTCTTCCGGAAGCTTTCTTT. Its translation: CASSERHRSALPEAFF.

This clone was recorded once. The CDR3 sequence is CASSLSGGVKNIQYF. The CDR3 nucleotides read TGTGCCAGCAGTTTAAGCGGGGGTGTCAAAAACATTCAGTACTTC. The V and J genes are TRBV27 and TRBJ2-4; 8 bases fit TRBD2. The germline V gene has CDR1 MNHEY and CDR2 SMNVEV (reference sequence). The CDR3 loop spans 15 amino acids. Trimming cost V 2 bases and J 3 bases; bases outside gene matches: 3.

This chain links TRBV5-1 with TRBJ1-1; 7 positions agree with TRBD1. J lost 1 base, V lost 4 bases, and 7 bases had no gene match. CDR1 SGHRS and CDR2 YFSETQ come from the germline V gene. CDR3 length: 15 residues. The CDR3 is CASSGTGDWNTEAFF. The CDR3 DNA follows: TGCGCCAGCAGCGGAACAGGGGATTGGAACACTGAAGCTTTCTTT.

The chain is built from TRBV28 and TRBJ1-4, with D tentatively TRBD1 (6 bases). The CDR3 loop spans 13 amino acids. V was cut by 10 bases and J by 8 bases, with 17 bases left in between. Germline V CDR1 and CDR2: MDHEN, SYDVKM. The CDR3 sequence: CATRRGGGEKLFF. CDR3 nucleotides: TGTGCCACCCGCAGGGGTGGGGGAGAAAAACTGTTTTTT. The entire variable domain, with the rest obtained from reference TRBV28 and TRBJ1-4, is as follows: DVKVTQSSRYLVKRTGEKVFLECVQDMDHENMFWYRQDPGLGLRLIYFSYDVKMKEKGDIPEGYSVSREKKERFSLILESASTNQTSMYLCATRRGGGEKLFFGSGTQLSVL.

J is TRBJ1-5 and V is TRBV7-8; no definite D call. Germline V gene lookup returns CDR1 SGHVS and CDR2 FQNEAQ. The CDR3 runs to 19 residues. Trimming cost V 5 bases and J 5 bases, with 28 bases left between them. CDR3: CASSLSLPLSRIRDQPQHF. The CDR3 DNA follows: TGTGCCAGCAGCCTTAGTCTCCCCTTGTCCAGGATTAGGGATCAGCCCCAGCATTTT.

The CDR3, as DNA: TGTGCCAGCAGTGAAGCGGGAGTGAGCTACACCTTC. Translation: CASSEAGVSYTF. The chain links TRBV6-1 to TRBJ1-2; D not certain. This CDR3 has 12 amino acids. Trimming took 0 bases from V and 9 from J, leaving 8 bases between them. Per the germline V gene, CDR1 is MNHNS and CDR2 is SASEGT.

The CDR3 DNA reads as TGTGCCAGCAGCTCCGCAGGGATCACTAATGAAAAACTGTTTTTT. Protein: CASSSAGITNEKLFF. V is TRBV7-9 and J is TRBJ1-4, with a tentative D call TRBD1 (5 bases). From germline, CDR1 is SEHNR and CDR2 FQNEAQ (reference sequence). The V end lost 4 bases, the J end lost 2 bases, and 11 bases lay between the germline ends. This CDR3 contains 15 residues.

CDR3 sequence reads: CASSLGQVGGGATDTQYF. The CDR3 DNA follows: TGTGCCAGCAGCTTGGGGCAAGTAGGCGGGGGGGCAACAGATACGCAGTATTTT. This chain uses TRBV7-9 with TRBJ2-3; 9 bases match TRBD2. Per germline, CDR1 SEHNR and CDR2 FQNEAQ (reference sequence). With 3 bases clipped from V and 3 bases from J, the junction kept 13 bases outside the gene matches. The CDR3 is 18 residues long.

The V call is TRBV28, the J call TRBJ1-5; 9 bases align to TRBD1. V lost 4 bases, J lost 6 bases, and 7 bases stayed unmatched. CDR1 MDHEN and CDR2 SYDVKM come from the germline V gene. The CDR3 is 15 amino acids. The CDR3 nucleotides read TGTGCCAGCAGTTCGACAGGGGGGGTGGGTCAGCCCCAGCATTTT. Encoded protein: CASSSTGGVGQPQHF.

The chain employs TRBV6-5 and TRBJ2-7, with a tentative D call TRBD2 (8 bases). The CDR3 has 15 residues. Germline V gene data show CDR1 as MNHEY and CDR2 as SVGAGI. The V end lost 6 bases, the J end lost 7 bases, and 22 bases lay between the germline ends. The CDR3 DNA is TGTGCCAGCAGCCCGACCCACAGGGGCGGGGGGGAGCAGTACTTC. Translation: CASSPTHRGGGEQYF.

The rearrangement links TRBV27 to TRBJ2-5, with D perhaps assigned TRBD1 or TRBD2 (5 bases each). Deletions cut 8 bases from V and 5 bases from J, with 12 bases between. Germline V gives CDR1 MNHEY, CDR2 SMNVEV (reference sequence). This CDR3 contains 12 residues. The CDR3 nucleotides are TGTGCCAGCGCTCAGAGGGGCGAGACCCAGTACTTC. This gives the protein CASAQRGETQYF.